Listed below are T cell receptor beta chains from one sample, sequenced in a study of neurological immune-mediated disorders. TCRdb reprocessed the 5' RACE reads with MiXCR, giving one entry per CDR3 protein. The sample has around 69,000 distinct CDR3 sequences, 4.5% seen once. Sequenced material: PBMCs. Every receptor here comes from a man aged 25 to 45 with multiple sclerosis. The CDR3 runs from the conserved cysteine through the conserved F or W. The D gene is left open where the match is weak. Clone size appears in some rows only: once, few, many, or a class for an expanded clone.

CDR3: CGIGLGAYNSPLNF
DNA: TGTGGGATCGGGTTGGGTGCCTATAATTCACCCCTCAACTTT
size: few
length: 14
D: NA
J: TRBJ1-6
V: TRBV2

CDR3: CAWSHRASNQPQHF
DNA: TGTGCCTGGAGTCACCGGGCCAGCAATCAGCCCCAGCATTTT
size: few
length: 14
D: NA
J: TRBJ1-5
V: TRBV30

CDR3: CASSPDRDYGYTF
DNA: TGTGCCAGCAGCCCCGACAGGGACTATGGCTACACCTTC
size: many
length: 13
D: TRBD1
J: TRBJ1-2
V: TRBV11-2

CDR3: CASSLNGDQPQNF
DNA: TGTGCCAGCAGTTTAAACGGGGATCAGCCCCAGAATTTT
size: NA
length: 13
D: NA
J: TRBJ1-5
V: TRBV27

CDR3: CASSFRTGGIGEAFF
DNA: TGCGCCAGCAGCTTCCGGACAGGGGGGATCGGTGAAGCTTTCTTT
size: NA
length: 15
D: TRBD1
J: TRBJ1-1
V: TRBV5-1

CDR3: CASSLDWTGRQPQHF
DNA: TGTGCCAGCAGTTTAGATTGGACAGGGAGGCAGCCCCAGCATTTT
size: many
length: 15
D: TRBD1
J: TRBJ1-5
V: TRBV12-3/TRBV12-4

CDR3: CASSLERNTEAFF
DNA: TGTGCCAGCAGTTTGGAGCGGAACACTGAAGCTTTCTTT
size: many
length: 13
D: NA
J: TRBJ1-1
V: TRBV12-3/TRBV12-4

CDR3: CAIRGWVMNTEAFF
DNA: TGTGCCATCCGAGGATGGGTCATGAACACTGAAGCTTTCTTT
size: many
length: 14
D: NA
J: TRBJ1-1
V: TRBV12-3/TRBV12-4

CDR3: CASSFKDITEAFF
DNA: TGTGCCAGCAGTTTCAAGGATATCACTGAAGCTTTCTTT
size: NA
length: 13
D: NA
J: TRBJ1-1
V: TRBV2

CDR3: CASSPGDRGREKLFF
DNA: TGCGCCAGCAGCCCCGGAGACAGGGGACGGGAAAAACTGTTTTTT
size: many
length: 15
D: TRBD1
J: TRBJ1-4
V: TRBV5-1

CDR3: CASSQGGNIQYF
DNA: TGTGCCAGCAGCCAAGGGGGAAACATTCAGTACTTC
size: many
length: 12
D: NA
J: TRBJ2-4
V: TRBV11-1

CDR3: CASREVANAYEQYF
DNA: TGTGCCAGCCGCGAGGTGGCCAATGCCTACGAGCAGTACTTC
size: NA
length: 14
D: NA
J: TRBJ2-7
V: TRBV6-1

CDR3: CASTPRQGNTEAFF
DNA: TGTGCCAGCACCCCGCGTCAGGGGAACACTGAAGCTTTCTTT
size: many
length: 14
D: NA
J: TRBJ1-1
V: TRBV5-8

CDR3: CASSRETGLYEQYF
DNA: TGTGCCAGCAGCCGGGAAACAGGGCTCTACGAGCAGTACTTC
size: many
length: 14
D: NA
J: TRBJ2-7
V: TRBV7-9

CDR3: CSVKAGSGVGEQYF
DNA: TGCAGCGTTAAGGCGGGTAGCGGGGTCGGAGAGCAGTACTTC
size: many
length: 14
D: TRBD2
J: TRBJ2-7
V: TRBV29-1

CDR3: CASTLGIGQETQYF
DNA: TGTGCCAGCACCCTTGGAATAGGACAAGAGACCCAGTACTTC
size: many
length: 14
D: NA
J: TRBJ2-5
V: TRBV5-6

CDR3: CASRDGQGATTGELFF
DNA: TGTGCCAGCAGGGACGGACAGGGGGCGACCACCGGGGAGCTGTTTTTT
size: many
length: 16
D: TRBD1
J: TRBJ2-2
V: TRBV2

CDR3: CSATDRGNTEAFF
DNA: TGCAGTGCTACGGACAGGGGGAACACTGAAGCTTTCTTT
size: many
length: 13
D: TRBD1
J: TRBJ1-1
V: TRBV20-1

CDR3: CASSPLAGPQETQYF
DNA: TGTGCCAGCAGTCCACTAGCGGGGCCCCAAGAGACCCAGTACTTC
size: many
length: 15
D: TRBD2
J: TRBJ2-5
V: TRBV12-3/TRBV12-4

CDR3: CASSFPGTGYGYTF
DNA: TGTGCCAGCAGCTTCCCCGGGACAGGGTATGGCTACACCTTC
size: many
length: 14
D: TRBD1
J: TRBJ1-2
V: TRBV7-2

CDR3: CSVPWGGTENQPQHF
DNA: TGCAGTGTTCCCTGGGGAGGGACAGAAAATCAGCCCCAGCATTTT
size: many
length: 15
D: TRBD1
J: TRBJ1-5
V: TRBV20-1

CDR3: CASSPRDPNTEAFF
DNA: TGTGCCAGCTCACCTAGGGATCCGAACACTGAAGCTTTCTTT
size: NA
length: 14
D: NA
J: TRBJ1-1
V: TRBV18

CDR3: CSARDIRGWDNSPLHF
DNA: TGCAGTGCTAGAGATATCAGGGGGTGGGATAATTCACCCCTCCACTTT
size: NA
length: 16
D: TRBD1
J: TRBJ1-6
V: TRBV20-1